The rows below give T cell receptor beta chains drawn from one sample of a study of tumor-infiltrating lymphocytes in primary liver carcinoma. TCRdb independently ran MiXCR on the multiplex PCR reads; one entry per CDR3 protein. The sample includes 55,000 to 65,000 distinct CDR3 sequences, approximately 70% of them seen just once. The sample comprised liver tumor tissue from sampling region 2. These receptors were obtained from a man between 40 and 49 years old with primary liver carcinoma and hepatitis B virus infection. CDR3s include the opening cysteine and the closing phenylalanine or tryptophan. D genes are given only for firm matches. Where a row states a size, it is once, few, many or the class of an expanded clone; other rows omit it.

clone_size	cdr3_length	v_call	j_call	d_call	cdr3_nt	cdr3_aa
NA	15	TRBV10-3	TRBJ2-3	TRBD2	TGTGCCATCACCTTGGGACTAGCGAACATAGATACGCAGTATTTT	CAITLGLANIDTQYF
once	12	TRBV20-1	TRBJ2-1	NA	TGCAGTGCTCAGGGCAGGGGCGATAAGCAGTTCTTC	CSAQGRGDKQFF
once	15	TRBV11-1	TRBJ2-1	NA	TGTGCCAGCAGCTTAGCTAGTATGGGAGGAAGGGAGCAGTTCTTC	CASSLASMGGREQFF
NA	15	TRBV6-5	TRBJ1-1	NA	TGTGTCAGCAGTAAGTTACAGGGAGCGAGGACTGAAGCTTTCTTT	CVSSKLQGARTEAFF
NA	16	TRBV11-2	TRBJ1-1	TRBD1	TGTGCCAACAGTCCATTCAGGGGGTTGGTGAACACTGAAGCTTTCTTT	CANSPFRGLVNTEAFF
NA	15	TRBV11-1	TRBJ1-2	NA	TGTGCCAGCAGCTTATCTCAGGAGAGCGGCTATGGCTACACCTTC	CASSLSQESGYGYTF
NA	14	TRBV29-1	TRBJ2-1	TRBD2	TGCAGTGTAGGGACGGGGGGCTCCTACAATGAGCAGTTCTTC	CSVGTGGSYNEQFF
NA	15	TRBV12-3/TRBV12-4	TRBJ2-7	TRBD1	TGTGCCAGTAGACATACACAACAGGGGCTCTACGAGCAGTACTTC	CASRHTQQGLYEQYF
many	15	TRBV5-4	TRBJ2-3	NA	TGTGCCAGCAGCATTCAGGGAGTAAGGGCAGATACGCAGTATTTT	CASSIQGVRADTQYF
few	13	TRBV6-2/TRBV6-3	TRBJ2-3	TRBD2	TGTGCCAGTTCCACTGGGACTAGAACCCCGCAGTATTTT	CASSTGTRTPQYF
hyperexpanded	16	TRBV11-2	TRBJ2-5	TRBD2	TGTGCCAGCAGCCAAACTCCTGGCGGGGGGAAAGAGACCCAGTACTTC	CASSQTPGGGKETQYF
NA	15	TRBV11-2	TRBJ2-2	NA	TGTGCCAGCAGCTGTGTGGGATCGAACACCGGGGGGCTGTTTTTT	CASSCVGSNTGGLFF
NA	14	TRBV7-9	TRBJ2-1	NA	TGTGCCAGCAACTTAGGAGATACAGGCGATGAGCAGTTCTTC	CASNLGDTGDEQFF
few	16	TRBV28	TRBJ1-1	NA	TGTGCCAGCAGTATTAACAGGGCCCCTCTGAACACAGAAGCTTTCTTT	CASSINRAPLNTEAFF
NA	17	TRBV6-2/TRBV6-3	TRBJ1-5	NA	TGTGCAAGCACCCCTACAGAGGGACCGTATAGCAATCAGCCCCAGCATTTT	CASTPTEGPYSNQPQHF
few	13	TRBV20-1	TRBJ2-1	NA	TGCAGTGTATGGACAGAACCCACGGGGGAGCAGTTCTTC	CSVWTEPTGEQFF
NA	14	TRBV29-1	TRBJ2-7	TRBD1	TGCAGGGTTGTGTTGGGACAGGGGGCTTACAAGCAGTACTTC	CRVVLGQGAYKQYF
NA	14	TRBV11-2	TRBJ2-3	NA	TGTGCCAGCAGCTCCCTACGAGGGTCCGATACGCGGTATTTT	CASSSLRGSDTRYF
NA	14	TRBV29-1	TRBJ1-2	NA	TGCAGCGTTGAAGTCGAAGAGGGGGTGGATGGCTACACCTTC	CSVEVEEGVDGYTF
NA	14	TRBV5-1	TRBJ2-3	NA	TGCGCCAGCAGCTTACTAGCAGGCACAGATACGCAGTGTTTT	CASSLLAGTDTQCF
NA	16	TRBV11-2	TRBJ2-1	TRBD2	TGTGCCAGCAGCACTGCGGGAGTAGCGGTATACAATGAGCAGTTCTTT	CASSTAGVAVYNEQFF
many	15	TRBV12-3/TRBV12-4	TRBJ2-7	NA	TGTGCCAGCAGTTTAGGATCGGGGGGCCCCTACGAGCAGTACTTC	CASSLGSGGPYEQYF
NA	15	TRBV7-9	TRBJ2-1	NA	TGTGTCGGCAGTGACAGCTTATCCCAAAACAATGAGCAGTTCTTC	CVGSDSLSQNNEQFF
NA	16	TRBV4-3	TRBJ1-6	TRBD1	TGTGCCAGCAGCTCCTGGGACAGGGGAAGGAATTCAGCCCTCCACTTT	CASSSWDRGRNSALHF
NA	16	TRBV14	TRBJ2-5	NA	TGTGCCAGCAGCCATATGAGCTGGAGCCCGCAAGAGACCCAGTATTTC	CASSHMSWSPQETQYF
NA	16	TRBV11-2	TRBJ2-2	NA	TGTGCCAGCAGCTTAGTGGCGCTACCGGGAGCCGGGGAGCTGTTTTTT	CASSLVALPGAGELFF
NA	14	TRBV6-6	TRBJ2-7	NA	TGTATCAGCACCCCGGCCGGGTCCTCCTACGAGCTGTACTTC	CISTPAGSSYELYF
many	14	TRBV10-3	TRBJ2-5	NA	TGTGCCACCGAGGGAGGTGGGGTACGGGAGACCCAGTACTTC	CATEGGGVRETQYF
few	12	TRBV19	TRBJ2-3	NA	TGTGCCAGTAGTATGACCGGGGATACGCAGTATTTT	CASSMTGDTQYF
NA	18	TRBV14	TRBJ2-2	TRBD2	TGTGCCAGCAGCCAAGGGAACGGCCTAGCGGGTAACACCTGGGAGCTGTTTTTT	CASSQGNGLAGNTWELFF
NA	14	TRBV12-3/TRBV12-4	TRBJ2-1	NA	TGTGCCTGCAAGGAGATTAGCTCCTACAATGAGCAGTTCTTC	CACKEISSYNEQFF
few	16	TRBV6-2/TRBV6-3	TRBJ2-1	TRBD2	TGTGCCAGCAGTCCCCGGACTAGCGGGAGAGCAAATGAGCAGTTCTTC	CASSPRTSGRANEQFF
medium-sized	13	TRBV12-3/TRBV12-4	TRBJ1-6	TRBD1	TGTGCCAGCTCCGACAGGGACGACTCACCCCTCCACTTT	CASSDRDDSPLHF